This TCR beta chain originates from a study of OX40 agonist ivuxolimab in advanced cancers. About the study: Dose-escalation patients were diagnosed with hepatocellular carcinoma, melanoma, renal cell cancer or head and neck cancer. Prior therapy, whether anti-PD-1, anti-PD-L1 or anti-CTLA-4, was allowed, and 40% had some.

Clones were read by immunoSEQ multiplex PCR, and TCRdb kept only the in-frame ones, dropping some. This table holds 35,000 to 50,000 clones, around 89% found once. The V and J ends lost 0 bases and 2 bases respectively, with 10 bases between them. In germline, CDR1 is KGHSH, CDR2 LQKENI. This CDR3 contains 15 residues. General study findings and limits: Clonal expansion was among the lowest in partial responders at 0.1-3.0 mg/kg, especially CD8+.

As for this clone: Its target is unknown.

Blood got drawn at baseline, again on cycle 4 day 1, and then on cycle 7 day 1. V usage is TRBV18 and J usage is TRBJ2-5, with a possible D match to TRBD2 (5 bases). The receptor's source is an adult with an advanced solid tumor such as melanoma, head and neck, liver or kidney cancer. Here the sequenced sample was CD4+ or CD8+ T cells sorted from blood, taken in a trial of the OX40 agonist ivuxolimab. The CDR3 DNA is TGTGCCAGCTCACCACCCGGGCGGAGGCAAGAGACCCAGTACTTC. Translation: CASSPPGRRQETQYF.